These 17 T cell receptor beta chains share one sample of origin, sequenced in a study of T cells in Graves' hyperthyroidism and ophthalmopathy (dated by TCRdb to the late 2010s). Preparation of the library involved multiplex PCR. Sequencing instrument: Illumina HiSeq 2000. The TCR beta CDR3 regions were amplified from the RNA transcripts. The first round of RT-PCR for the TCR CDR3 was performed with the HTBI primer set and the Qiagen OneStep RT-PCR kit. TCRdb reanalyzed the raw reads on its own, using fastp at Q25 for trimming and MiXCR for clone calling, and kept in-frame beta chains. Here each entry gathers all rows of one CDR3 protein and keeps the most common genes and DNA. The sample table lists 300,000 to 450,000 distinct CDR3 sequences, roughly 25% of them with a count of one. The biggest ten clones account for more than 60% of the sample. The specimen was blood. These receptors all come from a middle-aged man with Graves' hyperthyroidism.

The chain has TRBV7-6 and TRBJ2-2; 7 bases fit TRBD2. Looked up from germline, CDR1 is SGHVS and CDR2 is FNYEAQ. The V gene end was trimmed by 3 bases and the J gene end by 1 base; junction bases not matched to a gene: 5. The CDR3 has 16 residues. The CDR3 region has the DNA TGTGCCAGCAGCTTGCGCGGCGGGAGGAACACCGGGGAGCTGTTTTTT. It codes for CASSLRGGRNTGELFF.

The V call is TRBV19, the J call TRBJ1-1; TRBD1 might be the D (5 bases). The ends were cut back, 0 bases at V and 0 bases at J, with 11 bases in the middle. This CDR3 has 16 residues. Germline CDR1 is LNHDA and CDR2 is SQIVND (reference sequence). The CDR3 nucleotides are TGTGCCAGTAGTATAGAAGGGCTGGACATGAACACTGAAGCTTTCTTT. Translated, it gives CASSIEGLDMNTEAFF.

The rearrangement joins TRBV2 to TRBJ1-5; D not certain. The CDR3 has 16 amino acids. The V gene's germline CDR1 is SNHLY and CDR2 FYNNEI. V dropped 1 base and J dropped 4 bases, with 14 bases sitting between them. The DNA of the CDR3 is TGTGCCAGCAGTGAAGGGTCGGTTGATCTTAATCAGCCCCAGCATTTT. This sequence encodes CASSEGSVDLNQPQHF.

This clonotype was found many times. The gene calls are TRBV2 and TRBJ1-1, with a weak D call TRBD1 (5 bases). This CDR3 region has 13 residues. Germline-derived CDR1 and CDR2 are SNHLY and FYNNEI. Trimming removed 3 bases at V and 8 bases at J, with 13 bases between. The CDR3 coding sequence is TGTGCCAGCAGTGACGGGGTGCGGGGCGAAGCTTTCTTT. It translates to CASSDGVRGEAFF. Full variable domain (outside the CDR3, taken from reference TRBV2 and TRBJ1-1): EPEVTQTPSHQVTQMGQEVILRCVPISNHLYFYWYRQILGQKVEFLVSFYNNEISEKSEIFDDQFSVERPDGSNFTLKIRSTKLEDSAMYFCASSDGVRGEAFFGQGTRLTVV.

This clonotype was observed a few times. This rearrangement joins TRBV18 to TRBJ1-2, with 7 bases identical to TRBD1. Trimming took 2 bases from V and 2 from J; bases not matched to a gene: 8. The CDR3 has 16 residues. The germline V gene has CDR1 KGHSH and CDR2 LQKENI. The CDR3 here is CASSPNFRGSNYGYTF. The CDR3 DNA sequence: TGTGCCAGCTCACCAAACTTCAGGGGGTCGAACTATGGCTACACCTTC.

The rearrangement links TRBV2 to TRBJ2-2, with TRBD2 as a possible D gene (6 bases). With 6 bases removed from V and 1 base from J, the gap between germline ends came to 9 bases. The V gene's germline CDR1 is SNHLY and CDR2 FYNNEI. CDR3 length: 14 residues. Here the CDR3 DNA reads TGTGCCAGCAGGGAGGGACTGAACACCGGGGAGCTGTTTTTT. This codes for CASREGLNTGELFF. The full variable domain, rest sourced from reference TRBV2 and TRBJ2-2, is EPEVTQTPSHQVTQMGQEVILRCVPISNHLYFYWYRQILGQKVEFLVSFYNNEISEKSEIFDDQFSVERPDGSNFTLKIRSTKLEDSAMYFCASREGLNTGELFFGEGSRLTVL.

V usage is TRBV10-1 and J usage is TRBJ2-3, with D tentatively TRBD1 (5 bases). Trimming left V 3 bases short and J 3 bases short, with 10 bases between. There are 14 residues in the CDR3. Germline CDR1 reads WNHNN; CDR2 reads SYGVQD (reference sequence). The CDR3 here is CASSERRATDTQYF. As DNA, the CDR3 is TGCGCCAGCAGTGAACGCAGGGCGACAGATACGCAGTATTTT.

The chain carries TRBV11-2 and TRBJ2-5; possibly TRBD1 or TRBD2 for D (5 bases each). Germline V gene sequence: CDR1 SGHAT, CDR2 FQNNGV. The CDR3 covers 14 residues. Trimming took off 2 bases at V and 0 bases at J, with 7 bases between the two ends. CDR3 amino acids: CASSLRDHQETQYF. Written as DNA, the CDR3 is TGTGCCAGCAGCTTAAGGGACCACCAAGAGACCCAGTACTTC.

The chain combines TRBV5-1 with TRBJ2-7; D not resolved. V was shortened by 0 bases and J by 3 bases, with 13 bases between the two germline ends. This CDR3 has 15 amino acids. Germline assignment: CDR1 SGHRS and CDR2 YFSETQ. CDR3 sequence reads: CASSLGPGRDYEQYF. Here the CDR3 DNA reads TGCGCCAGCAGCTTGGGACCGGGCCGAGACTACGAGCAGTACTTC.

This clonotype was counted ten times or more. The J gene is TRBJ2-5, the V gene TRBV7-2; D could derive from TRBD1 or TRBD2 (7 bases each). Trimming removed 5 bases at V and 3 bases at J, with 22 bases between. The CDR3 loop spans 17 amino acids. Germline V gives CDR1 SGHTA, CDR2 FQGNSA. Here the CDR3 reads CASSTLGGGGYEETQYF. For the CDR3, the DNA is TGTGCCAGCAGCACGCTTGGGGGAGGGGGCTATGAAGAGACCCAGTACTTC. Based on the CDR3 plus reference TRBV7-2 and TRBJ2-5, the full variable domain is GAGVSQSPSNKVTEKGKDVELRCDPISGHTALYWYRQSLGQGLEFLIYFQGNSAPDKSGLPSDRFSAERTGGSVSTLTIQRTQQEDSAVYLCASSTLGGGGYEETQYFGPGTRLLVL.

This clonotype was seen a handful of times. The rearrangement uses TRBV11-2 and TRBJ1-6; no reliable D call. Germline CDR1 reads SGHAT; CDR2 reads FQNNGV. The CDR3 has 12 amino acids. V gave up 1 base and J gave up 7 bases, with 2 bases separating them. In nucleotides, the CDR3 is TGTGCCAGCAGCTTAGTAAATTCACCCCTCCACTTT. The encoded protein is CASSLVNSPLHF.

At least ten counts were recorded for this clonotype. J is TRBJ1-1 and V is TRBV2; D call uncertain. Germline V gives CDR1 SNHLY, CDR2 FYNNEI. The CDR3 covers 13 residues. V gave up 6 bases and J gave up 1 base, with 9 bases separating them. In DNA, the CDR3 is TGTGCCAGCAGCATGACCCCGAACACTGAAGCTTTCTTT. Translated: CASSMTPNTEAFF. The variable domain in full, with the rest retrieved from reference TRBV2 and TRBJ1-1, is EPEVTQTPSHQVTQMGQEVILRCVPISNHLYFYWYRQILGQKVEFLVSFYNNEISEKSEIFDDQFSVERPDGSNFTLKIRSTKLEDSAMYFCASSMTPNTEAFFGQGTRLTVV.

This clonotype was counted between two and nine times. The rearrangement links TRBV7-3 to TRBJ1-1; 9 nucleotides match TRBD1. CDR3 length equals 13 residues. V shed 5 bases, J shed 6 bases, and the junction held 4 bases outside the gene matches. CDR1 SGHTA and CDR2 FQGTGA come from the germline V gene. CDR3 region: CASSRDRGAEAFF. CDR3 nucleotide sequence: TGTGCCAGCAGCCGCGACAGGGGGGCTGAAGCTTTCTTT.

The chain joins TRBV20-1 to TRBJ2-5, with 11 positions matching TRBD2. From germline, CDR1 is DFQATT and CDR2 SNEGSKA (reference sequence). The length of the CDR3 is 13 residues. Losses at the gene ends were 7 bases for V and 3 bases for J; bases not matched to a gene: 4. The CDR3 sequence: CSGGTSGKETQYF. Written as DNA, the CDR3 is TGCAGTGGAGGGACTAGCGGAAAAGAGACCCAGTACTTC.

A word on this clonotype: This CDR3 is missing its conserved last phenylalanine or tryptophan, likely due to a read error. This chain joins TRBV14 and TRBJ2-1, with D tentatively TRBD2 (5 bases). Germline V CDR1 and CDR2: SGHDN, FVKESK. This CDR3 has 18 amino acids. The V and J ends lost 1 base and 8 bases respectively, with 24 bases between them. The DNA of the CDR3 is TGTGCCAGCAGCCAAGGATGGATCGACCCGGACTTAACCGATGAGCAGTTCCTC. It encodes CASSQGWIDPDLTDEQFL.

The chain has TRBV5-1 and TRBJ2-1; D ambiguous. V gave up 2 bases and J gave up 5 bases, with 5 bases separating them. The CDR3 runs to 12 residues. Germline CDR1 SGHRS, CDR2 YFSETQ. Written as DNA, the CDR3 is TGCGCCAGCAGCTTTGGCGACAATGAGCAGTTCTTC. It translates to CASSFGDNEQFF. The full variable domain, rest sourced from reference TRBV5-1 and TRBJ2-1, is KAGVTQTPRYLIKTRGQQVTLSCSPISGHRSVSWYQQTPGQGLQFLFEYFSETQRNKGNFPGRFSGRQFSNSRSEMNVSTLELGDSALYLCASSFGDNEQFFGPGTRLTVL.

Comments on this clonotype: Mismatch with germline at one junction end may stem from a read error. This sequence joins TRBV24-1 and TRBJ1-2; no definite D call. The CDR3 extends over 13 amino acids. From germline, CDR1 is KGHDR and CDR2 SFDVKD. The chain's CDR3 is CATRAGVGYGHTF. In nucleotides, the CDR3 is TGTGCCACCAGGGCGGGAGTAGGCTATGGCCACACCTTC.